This entry lists 9 T cell receptor beta chains sequenced from one sample in a study of T cell clusters in autoimmune cytopenias. Each sample's input was around 250 ng genomic DNA, some 38,000 genome equivalents. TRB rearrangements were amplified by touch-down multiplex PCR with mixed TRB-A/B primers. TCRdb reworked the multiplex PCR reads into one entry per CDR3 protein, no DNA. The sample table sets out under 9,000 distinct CDR3 sequences. The specimen was peripheral blood. Receptors originate from a human donor with an autoimmune cytopenia or autoimmune hepatitis (not recorded which).

The V call is TRBV6-1, the J call TRBJ2-7; TCRdb's assignment of TRBD1 cannot be checked, as there is no DNA. CDR1 is MNHNS, CDR2 SASEGT, per germline. CDR3 length: 12 amino acids. CDR3 region: CAGSTGVYEQYF.

Frequency places this clonotype as medium-sized. The chain links TRBV6-5 to TRBJ2-3; TCRdb's D call of TRBD2 is untestable without DNA. Germline-derived CDR1 and CDR2 are MNHEY and SVGAGI. The CDR3 is made up of 14 amino acids. CDR3 protein: CASSVLARADTQYF.

This clonotype is identified as medium-sized from frequency. This chain links TRBV12-3 or TRBV12-4 with TRBJ2-7; the D call of TRBD1 rests on TCRdb alone, since no DNA is present to check it. The CDR3 extends over 13 amino acids. The CDR3 loop is CASSLGHLYEQYF.

J is TRBJ1-1 and V is TRBV18. Germline-derived CDR1 and CDR2 are KGHSH and LQKENI. The CDR3 totals 13 residues. This CDR3 reads CASSPTVTTEAFF.

V usage is TRBV12-3 or TRBV12-4 and J usage is TRBJ2-3; as DNA is missing, the TRBD1 call by TCRdb cannot be tested. This CDR3 is built from 16 residues. CDR3 residues: CASSYSPGLASDTQYF.

By frequency, this clonotype is medium-sized. This rearrangement joins TRBV6-5 to TRBJ1-2; TCRdb's D call, TRBD1, is unchecked because there is no DNA. The CDR3 extends over 14 amino acids. Germline CDR1 and CDR2: MNHEY and SVGAGI. CDR3 protein: CASSPRPGGYGYTF.

The V gene is TRBV18, the J gene TRBJ1-6; there is no DNA to check the TCRdb D call of TRBD1. Germline CDR1 reads KGHSH; CDR2 reads LQKENI. CDR3 length: 19 amino acids. CDR3 protein: CASSPLDRVGTSYNSPLHF.

The chain links TRBV30 to TRBJ1-6. The CDR3 extends over 16 amino acids. Germline CDR1 reads GTSNPN; CDR2 reads SVGIG (reference sequence). The CDR3 loop is CAWSLPGLPSNSPLHF.

The chain employs TRBV10-3 and TRBJ1-2; as DNA is missing, the TRBD1 call by TCRdb cannot be tested. In germline, CDR1 is ENHRY, CDR2 SYGVKD. The CDR3 has 15 residues. CDR3 protein: CAISSGTGGNYGYTF.